This T cell receptor beta chain was identified in a study of blood T cell repertoires in COVID-19. Background on the study: Acute and convalescent COVID-19 samples came from the United States, Italy and Spain.

Study processing details: Amplification of reference gene primers provided the estimated nucleated cell counts. Libraries were prepared by immunoSEQ multiplex PCR; TCRdb keeps only in-frame clonotypes and omits some of them. Clone size and the V and J calls come from that table; the DNA yielded D and trimming. The data show 350,000 to 400,000 clones, more than 70% seen once. V was trimmed by 4 bases and J by 5 bases, leaving 17 bases between them. There are 15 residues in the CDR3. Germline V gene data show CDR1 as LGHDT and CDR2 as YNNKEL (reference sequence). Those enrolled in Seattle joined during active infection and were followed longitudinally afterward.

The clonotype comes from a woman aged 30 to 39 with COVID-19, enrolled during active disease. Sequencing was performed on peripheral blood. The chain links TRBV3-1 (or the pseudogene TRBV3-2) to TRBJ1-1; no reliable D call. This chain's CDR3 is CASSRERVGSTEAFF. The CDR3 bases are TGTGCCAGCAGCCGCGAACGCGTCGGGTCAACTGAAGCTTTCTTT.